Following are 32 T cell receptor beta chains from one sample sequenced in a study of identifying expanded T cells in peripheral blood. Here immunoSEQ multiplex PCR was the method, and the copy in TCRdb shows in-frame clones only, minus some. The table has about 130,000 clones, 70% to 90% seen once; the top ten hold 8.4%. The sequenced sample consisted of blood. These receptors all come from a person between 18 and 75 years old in good health.

The rearrangement joins TRBV18 to TRBJ2-7; possibly TRBD2 for D (5 bases). Germline values: CDR1 KGHSH, CDR2 LQKENI. The CDR3 runs 15 residues. V was cut by 2 bases and J by 0 bases, with 11 bases left in between. The CDR3 loop is CASSPGSGVSYEQYF. The CDR3, as DNA: TGTGCCAGCTCACCAGGTTCCGGGGTCTCCTACGAGCAGTACTTC.

J is TRBJ2-7 and V is TRBV29-1, with TRBD1 as a possible D gene (5 bases). The length of the CDR3 is 13 residues. Trimming stripped 8 bases from V and 4 bases from J, with 18 bases between. CDR1 and CDR2 (germline): SQVTM, ANQGSEA. CDR3 residues: CSPAEGEDYEQYF. CDR3 DNA sequence: TGCAGCCCGGCTGAAGGGGAAGATTACGAGCAGTACTTC.

The CDR3 nucleotides are TGTGCCAGCAGCGCCGACATACAGAACACCGGGGAGCTGTTTTTT. Protein: CASSADIQNTGELFF. V is TRBV9 and J is TRBJ2-2; D is uncertain. CDR3 size: 15 residues. The germline V gene encodes CDR1 SGDLS and CDR2 YYNGEE. V was cut by 3 bases and J by 1 base, with 10 bases left in between.

The V and J genes are TRBV6-5 and TRBJ2-3, with a weak D call TRBD2 (5 bases). Germline CDR1 and CDR2: MNHEY and SVGAGI. V lost 6 bases to trimming and J lost 3 bases, with 7 bases between them. CDR3 length: 12 amino acids. CDR3 region: CASSGLTDTQYF. CDR3 DNA: TGTGCCAGCAGCGGACTGACAGATACGCAGTATTTT.

This clone was detected a few times. The rearrangement joins TRBV5-1 to TRBJ2-7; D is possibly TRBD2 (5 bases). The germline V and J ends were trimmed by 1 base and 1 base, with 9 bases remaining between them. The CDR3 is 14 amino acids. Germline CDR1 is SGHRS and CDR2 is YFSETQ. This CDR3 is CASSLFTGSYEQYF. The CDR3 coding sequence is TGCGCCAGCAGCTTGTTTACGGGGTCCTACGAGCAGTACTTC.

The chain recombines TRBV7-8 with TRBJ1-4, with D possibly TRBD1 on 5 matching bases. There are 14 residues in the CDR3. V was trimmed by 0 bases and J by 8 bases, leaving 10 bases between them. From germline, CDR1 is SGHVS and CDR2 FQNEAQ. The DNA of the CDR3 is TGTGCCAGCAGCTTAGCGGCGGGGCGGGAAAAACTGTTTTTT. Translating it yields CASSLAAGREKLFF. Together with reference TRBV7-8 and TRBJ1-4, the CDR3 gives the full variable domain: GAGVSQSPRYKVAKRGQDVALRCDPISGHVSLFWYQQALGQGPEFLTYFQNEAQLDKSGLPSDRFFAERPEGSVSTLKIQRTQQEDSAVYLCASSLAAGREKLFFGSGTQLSVL.

This sequence joins TRBV11-2 and TRBJ1-4; tentative D call: TRBD1 (5 bases). This CDR3 is 14 amino acids long. Germline V gene sequence: CDR1 SGHAT, CDR2 FQNNGV. V was pared by 5 bases and J by 8 bases, with 15 bases between. CDR3 sequence (DNA): TGTGCCAGCAGCCTCCTCGGGCCAGGGGAAAAACTGTTTTTT. Translation gives CASSLLGPGEKLFF.

This chain uses TRBV6-6 with TRBJ2-7; 7 bases map to TRBD2. The CDR3 contains 14 residues. Trimming at V came to 3 bases and at J to 6 bases, leaving 8 bases not matched to a gene. From germline, CDR1 is MNHNY and CDR2 SVGAGI (reference sequence). This CDR3 reads CASSYRGDSVEQYF. Here the CDR3 DNA reads TGTGCCAGCAGTTATCGGGGGGACTCTGTCGAGCAGTACTTC.

V usage is TRBV2 and J usage is TRBJ2-3; D not certain. This CDR3 has 15 residues. CDR1 SNHLY and CDR2 FYNNEI come from the germline V gene. The V gene lost 0 bases and the J gene lost 6 bases, with 13 bases spanning the gap. The CDR3 region has the DNA TGTGCCAGCAGTGAAGCGCTTGGCAGAACGGATACGCAGTATTTT. It translates to CASSEALGRTDTQYF.

The chain joins TRBV6-4 to TRBJ1-2; D is possibly TRBD1 (5 bases). With 6 bases removed from V and 4 bases from J, the gap between germline ends came to 15 bases. This CDR3 has 14 residues. The germline CDR1 and CDR2 sequences are MRHNA and SNTAGT. The CDR3 loop reads CASSAGSGSYGYTF. CDR3 DNA sequence: TGTGCCAGCAGCGCAGGGTCTGGTAGCTATGGCTACACCTTC.

The chain couples TRBV7-2 to TRBJ2-6, with D hard to call. The CDR3 extends over 13 amino acids. Trimming left V 6 bases short and J 1 base short, with 4 bases between. The germline V gene encodes CDR1 SGHTA and CDR2 FQGNSA. CDR3 nucleotides: TGTGCCAGCAGGCCTTCTGGGGCCAACGTCCTGACTTTC. Translating it yields CASRPSGANVLTF.

The chain carries TRBV27 and TRBJ2-7; 7 nucleotides agree with TRBD1. The CDR3 has 15 residues. CDR1 is MNHEY and CDR2 is SMNVEV in the germline V gene (reference sequence). V shed 5 bases and J 2 bases; nucleotides not matched to a gene: 9. For the CDR3, the DNA is TGTGCCAGCAGTACGCCGGCAGGGGGAGCCTACGAGCAGTACTTC. This translates into CASSTPAGGAYEQYF.

The gene calls are TRBV7-8 and TRBJ2-2; 9 bases are a match to TRBD1. V lost 5 bases and J lost 3; bases outside the gene matches: 4. The CDR3 extends over 15 amino acids. Germline CDR1 is SGHVS and CDR2 is FQNEAQ. CDR3 loop: CASSPTGGHTGELFF. As DNA, the CDR3 is TGTGCCAGCAGCCCGACAGGGGGGCACACCGGGGAGCTGTTTTTT.

The chain joins TRBV5-1 to TRBJ1-6; 7 nucleotides line up with TRBD1. This CDR3 is 16 amino acids long. Germline V CDR1 and CDR2: SGHRS, YFSETQ. The junction had 3 bases not matched to a gene; V was cut back by 3 bases and J by 0 bases. CDR3 DNA sequence: TGCGCCAGCAGCTCGGGACAGAGCTCCTATAATTCACCCCTCCACTTT. This encodes CASSSGQSSYNSPLHF.

This sequence joins TRBV2 and TRBJ1-5; TRBD1 matches at 7 bases. The germline V gene has CDR1 SNHLY and CDR2 FYNNEI. The trim removed 5 bases at V and 5 bases at J, leaving 3 bases unmatched. This CDR3 region has 13 residues. The CDR3, as DNA: TGTGCCAGCAGTCCAGGGGGTTATCAGCCCCAGCATTTT. This translates into CASSPGGYQPQHF.

The chain couples TRBV2 to TRBJ1-5; TRBD1 matches 7 bases. The CDR3 is 15 amino acids. Germline V gene data show CDR1 as SNHLY and CDR2 as FYNNEI. The trim removed 2 bases at V and 5 bases at J, leaving 6 bases unmatched. The CDR3 here is CASSELRGIDQPQHF. The CDR3 coding sequence is TGTGCCAGCAGTGAACTCAGGGGGATCGATCAGCCCCAGCATTTT.

The chain carries TRBV18 and TRBJ1-5, with D maybe TRBD1 (6 bases). Germline V gives CDR1 KGHSH, CDR2 LQKENI. The V end was cut by 0 bases, the J end by 9 bases, with 24 bases between. CDR3 length: 18 residues. The DNA of the CDR3 is TGTGCCAGCTCACCACCTGGTTCAACGGACAGCTCTCTTATGCCCCAGCATTTT. It translates to CASSPPGSTDSSLMPQHF.

The chain is built from TRBV7-8 and TRBJ1-1; D may be TRBD1 (6 bases). This CDR3 comprises 17 residues. The V gene lost 1 base and the J gene lost 4 bases, with 19 bases spanning the gap. The germline CDR1 and CDR2 sequences are SGHVS and FQNEAQ. CDR3 nucleotides: TGTGCCAGCAGCTTAGGTTTCGGGGGGACACAGAGCACTGAAGCTTTCTTT. Its protein is CASSLGFGGTQSTEAFF.

This clone was detected a few times. V and J are TRBV5-1 and TRBJ2-3; 7 bases agree with TRBD2. This CDR3 has 14 residues. Germline lookup yields CDR1 SGHRS and CDR2 YFSETQ. The trim removed 7 bases at V and 2 bases at J, leaving 7 bases unmatched. The CDR3 here is CASGPGTTTDTQYF. As DNA, the CDR3 is TGCGCCAGCGGTCCCGGGACTACCACAGATACGCAGTATTTT.

This clone has just one count. The chain recombines TRBV28 with TRBJ2-7, with D perhaps TRBD1 or TRBD2 (5 bases each). The V end lost 6 bases, the J end lost 2 bases, and 11 bases lay between the germline ends. The germline V gene has CDR1 MDHEN and CDR2 SYDVKM. The CDR3 spans 13 residues. In DNA form, the CDR3 reads TGTGCCAGCAGCCTGCGAGGGGCCTACGAGCAGTACTTC. It codes for CASSLRGAYEQYF.

The chain combines TRBV25-1 with TRBJ1-2, with 9 bases identical to TRBD1. The CDR3 is 14 residues long. Germline lookup yields CDR1 MGHDK and CDR2 SYGVNS. Trimming took 5 bases from V and 3 from J; bases not matched to a gene: 4. The DNA of the CDR3 is TGTGCCAGCAGTTCTAGGACAGGGGACTATGGCTACACCTTC. Its translation is CASSSRTGDYGYTF.

This chain joins TRBV3-2 and TRBJ1-5. TRBV3-2 is reported as a pseudogene. The CDR3 is 9 residues long. DNA for the CDR3: TGTGCCAGCAGCCAAAAACAGCATTTT. Translation gives CASSQKQHF.

J is TRBJ2-7 and V is TRBV19; 8 bases line up with TRBD1. Germline-derived CDR1 and CDR2 are LNHDA and SQIVND (reference sequence). There are 14 residues in the CDR3. V trimming: 5 bases; J trimming: 2 bases; junction bases outside the gene matches: 5. CDR3 region: CASSPGQGTYEQYF. CDR3 in DNA: TGTGCCAGTAGTCCAGGACAGGGCACCTACGAGCAGTACTTC. Looking up the rest from reference TRBV19 and TRBJ2-7 gives the full variable domain: DGGITQSPKYLFRKEGQNVTLSCEQNLNHDAMYWYRQDPGQGLRLIYYSQIVNDFQKGDIAEGYSVSREKKESFPLTVTSAQKNPTAFYLCASSPGQGTYEQYFGPGTRLTVT.

The chain joins TRBV6-4 to TRBJ2-1; possible D gene TRBD2, 5 bases. From germline, CDR1 is MRHNA and CDR2 SNTAGT. This CDR3 is 13 amino acids long. V was cut by 2 bases and J by 10 bases, with 12 bases left in between. CDR3 sequence reads: CASSDPRSGEQFF. The CDR3 DNA reads as TGTGCCAGCAGTGACCCCCGGTCGGGAGAGCAGTTCTTC.

The chain joins TRBV11-2 to TRBJ2-2; the D is unclear. Germline V lookup: CDR1 SGHAT, CDR2 FQNNGV. Trimming removed 5 bases at V and 1 base at J, with 8 bases between. The CDR3 has 14 residues. The CDR3 protein is CASSRDGNTGELFF. CDR3 bases: TGTGCCAGCAGCCGCGATGGGAACACCGGGGAGCTGTTTTTT.

This clone has just one count. The CDR3 DNA reads TGTGCCAGCAGCCAAGGAACACTTCGAAACTATGGCTACACCTTC. It yields the protein CASSQGTLRNYGYTF. The chain joins TRBV14 to TRBJ1-2; D is unresolved. The CDR3 covers 15 residues. Germline CDR1 reads SGHDN; CDR2 reads FVKESK. V was shortened by 1 base and J by 2 bases, with 11 bases between the two germline ends.

The V and J genes are TRBV15 and TRBJ2-5, with D hard to call. Trimming took 5 bases from V and 5 from J, leaving 12 bases between them. This CDR3 is 13 amino acids long. Germline V gene data show CDR1 as LNHNV and CDR2 as YYDKDF (reference sequence). CDR3 DNA sequence: TGTGCCACCAGCGCCTCAACTTGGGAGACCCAGTACTTC. Translated, it gives CATSASTWETQYF.

The rearrangement links TRBV25-1 to TRBJ2-1, with 7 nucleotides matching TRBD2. Germline CDR1 is MGHDK and CDR2 is SYGVNS. Trimming at V came to 1 base and at J to 10 bases, leaving 7 bases not matched to a gene. The CDR3 loop spans 14 amino acids. The CDR3 DNA reads as TGTGCCAGCAGTGAATGGCCAGCGGGGATCGAGCAGTTCTTC. Encoded protein: CASSEWPAGIEQFF.

This sequence joins TRBV7-3 and TRBJ2-5; D not resolved. CDR1 is SGHTA and CDR2 is FQGTGA in the germline V gene. The V end lost 1 base, the J end lost 1 base, and 7 bases lay between the germline ends. CDR3 length: 14 residues. CDR3 protein: CASSLRAGQETQYF. CDR3 bases: TGTGCCAGCAGCTTAAGGGCAGGCCAAGAGACCCAGTACTTC.

Only a few counts were recorded for this clone. This rearrangement joins TRBV4-1 to TRBJ2-7; no clear D. Germline values: CDR1 MGHRA, CDR2 YSYEKL. CDR3 length: 14 residues. The V end was cut by 1 base, the J end by 4 bases, with 11 bases between. This CDR3 reads CASSQVRIGYEQYF. The CDR3, as DNA: TGCGCCAGCAGCCAAGTTCGAATAGGATACGAGCAGTACTTC.

V and J are TRBV28 and TRBJ1-2, with D maybe TRBD1 (5 bases). V was cut by 3 bases and J by 10 bases, with 15 bases left in between. This CDR3 has 13 residues. The V gene's germline CDR1 is MDHEN and CDR2 SYDVKM. The CDR3 sequence is CASSFFRDAYYTF. For the CDR3, the DNA is TGTGCCAGCAGTTTTTTCAGGGACGCGTACTACACCTTC.

The chain carries TRBV18 and TRBJ1-1; 8 nucleotides align to TRBD1. Per the germline V gene, CDR1 is KGHSH and CDR2 is LQKENI. This CDR3 region has 13 residues. J lost 3 bases, V lost 5 bases, and 2 bases had no gene match. The CDR3 region is CASSSDRDTEAFF. The CDR3 DNA follows: TGTGCCAGCTCATCGGACAGGGACACTGAAGCTTTCTTT.